Listed here is a single T cell receptor beta chain. The antigen remains undetermined. At baseline, cycle 4 day 1, and cycle 7 day 1, blood was sampled. This sample is drawn from a study of OX40 agonist ivuxolimab in advanced cancers. In the study overall: Enrolled patients in dose escalation had cancers that were hepatocellular carcinoma, melanoma, renal cell or head and neck cancer. A male proportion of around 86% was recorded, with mean age 60 years and range about 20 to 79. Findings and caveats of the study: At doses 0.1 to 3.0 mg/kg, CD4+ and CD8+ clones expanded.

Assay: immunoSEQ multiplex PCR; the TCRdb copy retains only in-frame clones and omits some. The sample consists of about 82,000 clones, approximately 89% of them appearing once. This CDR3 is 15 amino acids long. Germline values: CDR1 MNHNS, CDR2 SASEGT. Trimming shortened V by 7 bases and J by 3 bases, and 18 bases separated the two germline ends. The chain couples TRBV6-1 to TRBJ1-1; maybe TRBD1 (6 bases). The sequence came from an adult with an advanced solid tumor such as melanoma, head and neck, liver or kidney cancer. Source: CD4+ or CD8+ T cells sorted from blood, taken in a trial of the OX40 agonist ivuxolimab. The CDR3 spells CASTEGGGWDTEAFF. DNA of the CDR3: TGTGCCAGCACCGAGGGGGGGGGTTGGGACACTGAAGCTTTCTTT.